The present entry profiles one T cell receptor (beta chain) with its context. The antigen is undetermined. Sequencing used immunoSEQ multiplex PCR; TCRdb keeps in-frame clones, though not all of them. This table has approximately 740,000 clones, approximately 92% appearing once. The data belong to a study of shared clonotypes between healthy human individuals. Study-wide results and caveats: Naive CD4 clonotypes overlapped across several donors at roughly 5.1%.

The V and J ends lost 1 base and 0 bases respectively, with 7 bases between them. The CDR3 length is 15 residues. Germline-derived CDR1 and CDR2 are MNHEY and SMNVEV (reference sequence). CD8 cells regarded as naive lacked CD45RO, were positively chosen for CCR7, and omitted terminally differentiated effector memory CD45RA+ cells. Every contributor of samples was a Caucasian grown-up residing in Nashville, Tennessee. This TCR was sampled from a man aged 25-45 years in good health. The sample taken for sequencing was naive CD8+ T cells sorted from blood. The chain employs TRBV27 and TRBJ2-1, with unresolved D. CDR3 in DNA: TGTGCCAGCAGTTTATGGATTAGCTCCTACAATGAGCAGTTCTTC. It yields the protein CASSLWISSYNEQFF.